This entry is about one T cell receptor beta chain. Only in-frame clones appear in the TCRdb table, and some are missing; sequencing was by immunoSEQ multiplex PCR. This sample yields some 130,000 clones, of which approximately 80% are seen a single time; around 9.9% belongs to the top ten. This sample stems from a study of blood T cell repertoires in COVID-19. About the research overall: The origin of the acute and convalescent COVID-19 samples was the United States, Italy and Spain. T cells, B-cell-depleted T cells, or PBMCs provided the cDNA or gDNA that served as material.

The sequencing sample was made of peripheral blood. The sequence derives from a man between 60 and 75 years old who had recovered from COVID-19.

Here the CDR3 reads CASSWGQGGDQPQHF. The CDR3 region has the DNA TGTGCCAGCAGCTGGGGACAGGGAGGGGATCAGCCCCAGCATTTT. The gene calls are TRBV5-6 and TRBJ1-5, with 9 bases matching TRBD1. Germline V CDR1 and CDR2: SGHDT, YYEEEE. The CDR3 runs to 15 residues. J lost 5 bases, V lost 3 bases, and 6 bases had no gene match.